This T cell receptor beta chain was captured in a study of patients and donors after allogeneic stem cell transplantation. Germline V lookup: CDR1 MGHDK, CDR2 SYGVNS. The CDR3 sequence is 13 residues long. V gave up 4 bases and J gave up 6 bases; unmatched junction bases: 3. TCRdb reprocessed the RT-PCR reads with MiXCR, giving one entry per CDR3 protein. The table shows about 96,000 distinct CDR3 sequences, with roughly 52% occurring only once. The specimen sequenced was blood, either unsorted or a sorted T cell fraction (not recorded which). The chain links TRBV25-1 to TRBJ1-5; 7 bases are a match to TRBD1. This clonotype was sampled from a human donor who was either an allogeneic HSCT recipient or a stem cell or donor lymphocyte infusion donor (not recorded which). It is not recorded whose cells these are; they may come from a transplant donor. This CDR3 reads CASSGTGSQPQHF. In nucleotides, the CDR3 is TGTGCCAGCAGTGGGACAGGTTCTCAGCCCCAGCATTTT.